This record concerns one TCR beta chain sequence. The data stem from a study of blood T cell repertoires in COVID-19. J gave up 6 bases and V 5 bases, and 6 bases lay outside the gene matches. CDR3 length equals 14 residues. Germline CDR1 and CDR2: KGHDR and SFDVKD. Profiled with immunoSEQ multiplex PCR; TCRdb holds only in-frame clones, not every one. The data contain about 86,000 clones, 80% to 90% of them singletons. The V gene is TRBV24-1, the J gene TRBJ2-7; 10 nucleotides line up with TRBD1. This receptor was obtained from a woman between 45 and 65 years old with acute COVID-19. The sequencing input was PBMCs or T cells enriched from blood (not recorded which). The DNA of the CDR3 is TGTGCCACCAGTGCCGCCGGGACAGGGGTCGAGCAGTACTTC. Translation: CATSAAGTGVEQYF.